This TCR beta chain was documented in a study of blood T cell repertoires in COVID-19. Study overall: The United States, Italy and Spain provided the acute and convalescent COVID-19 samples. T cells, B-cell-depleted T cells, or PBMCs supplied cDNA or gDNA.

Original processing methods: Reference gene primer amplification in the assay estimated nucleated cell counts. Profiled with immunoSEQ multiplex PCR; TCRdb holds only in-frame clones, not every one. The V and J calls and clone size are taken from that table; D and trimming were inferred from the DNA. The top ten hold approximately 40% of the sample, which has roughly 90,000 clones, 85% seen once. The CDR3 covers 14 residues. The V gene's germline CDR1 is MDHEN and CDR2 SYDVKM. The V and J ends lost 6 bases and 7 bases, in that order; junction bases with no gene match: 6. The receptor was isolated from a man older than 75 with acute or convalescent COVID-19. V is TRBV28 and J is TRBJ1-4, with 9 positions matching TRBD1. The sequenced material came from peripheral blood. The CDR3 spells CASRRTGASEKLFF. CDR3 DNA sequence: TGTGCCAGCAGACGGACAGGGGCCAGTGAAAAACTGTTTTTT.